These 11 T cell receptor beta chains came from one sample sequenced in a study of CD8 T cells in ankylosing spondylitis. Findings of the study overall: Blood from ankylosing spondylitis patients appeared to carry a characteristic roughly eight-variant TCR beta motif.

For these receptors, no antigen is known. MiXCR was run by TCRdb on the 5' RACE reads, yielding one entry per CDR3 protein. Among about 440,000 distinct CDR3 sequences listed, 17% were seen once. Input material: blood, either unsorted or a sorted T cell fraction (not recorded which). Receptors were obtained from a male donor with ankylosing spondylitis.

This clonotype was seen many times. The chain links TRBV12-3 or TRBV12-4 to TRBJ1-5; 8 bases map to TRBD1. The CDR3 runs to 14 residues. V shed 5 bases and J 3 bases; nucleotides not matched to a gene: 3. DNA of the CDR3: TGTGCCAGCAGTCGACAGGGGAACAATCAGCCCCAGCATTTT. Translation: CASSRQGNNQPQHF.

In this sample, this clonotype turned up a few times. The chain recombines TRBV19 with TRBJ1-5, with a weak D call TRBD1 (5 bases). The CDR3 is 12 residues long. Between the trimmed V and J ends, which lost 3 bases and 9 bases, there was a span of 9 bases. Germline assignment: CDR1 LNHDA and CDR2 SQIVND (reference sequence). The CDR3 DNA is TGTGCCAGTAGTATGGGGCAGTTGCCCCAGCATTTT. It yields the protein CASSMGQLPQHF.

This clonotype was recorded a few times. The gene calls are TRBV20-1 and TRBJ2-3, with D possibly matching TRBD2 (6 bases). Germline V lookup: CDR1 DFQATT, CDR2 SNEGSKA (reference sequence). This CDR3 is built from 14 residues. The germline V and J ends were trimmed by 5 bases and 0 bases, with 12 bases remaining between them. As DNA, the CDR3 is TGCAGTGCTGGGAGGAATCCTAGCACAGATACGCAGTATTTT. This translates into CSAGRNPSTDTQYF.

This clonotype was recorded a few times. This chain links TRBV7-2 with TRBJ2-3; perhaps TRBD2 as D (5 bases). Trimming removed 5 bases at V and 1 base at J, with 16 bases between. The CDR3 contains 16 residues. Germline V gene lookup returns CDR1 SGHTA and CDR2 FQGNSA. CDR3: CASSDPSGPGTDTQYF. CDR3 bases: TGTGCCAGCAGCGACCCCAGCGGACCCGGCACAGATACGCAGTATTTT.

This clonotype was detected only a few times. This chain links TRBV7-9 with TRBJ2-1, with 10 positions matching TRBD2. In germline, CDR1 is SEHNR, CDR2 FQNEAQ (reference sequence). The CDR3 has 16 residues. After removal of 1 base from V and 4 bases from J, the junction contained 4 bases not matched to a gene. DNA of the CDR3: TGTGCCAGCAGCTTAGTCGTAGCGGGGGGTTACAATGAGCAGTTCTTC. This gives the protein CASSLVVAGGYNEQFF.

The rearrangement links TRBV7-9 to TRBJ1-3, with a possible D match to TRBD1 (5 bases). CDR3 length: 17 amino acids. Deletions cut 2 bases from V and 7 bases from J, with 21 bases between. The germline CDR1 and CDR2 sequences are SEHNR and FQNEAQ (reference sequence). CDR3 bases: TGTGCCAGCAGCTTATCCCAGGGCTTTTCTCCCGGGAACACCATATATTTT. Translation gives CASSLSQGFSPGNTIYF.

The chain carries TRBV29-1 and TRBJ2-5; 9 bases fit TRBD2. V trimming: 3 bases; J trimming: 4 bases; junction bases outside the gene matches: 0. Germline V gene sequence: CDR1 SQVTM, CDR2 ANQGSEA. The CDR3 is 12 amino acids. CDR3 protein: CSVDSGGETQYF. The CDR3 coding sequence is TGCAGCGTTGATAGCGGGGGAGAGACCCAGTACTTC.

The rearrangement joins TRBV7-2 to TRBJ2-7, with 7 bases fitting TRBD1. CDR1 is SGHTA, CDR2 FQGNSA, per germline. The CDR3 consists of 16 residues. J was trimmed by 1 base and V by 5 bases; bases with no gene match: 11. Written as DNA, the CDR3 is TGTGCCAGCAGCCCCCAGACAGGGCTGTCTTCCTACGAGCAGTACTTC. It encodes CASSPQTGLSSYEQYF.

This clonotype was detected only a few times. Here the CDR3 DNA reads TGCGCCAGCAGCCAAGGACGGACTCAGAACACTGAAGCTTTCTTT. This codes for CASSQGRTQNTEAFF. V is TRBV4-1 and J is TRBJ1-1, with no clear D. Germline CDR1 and CDR2: MGHRA and YSYEKL. This CDR3 contains 15 residues. V lost 1 base, J lost 1 base, and 10 bases lay in between.

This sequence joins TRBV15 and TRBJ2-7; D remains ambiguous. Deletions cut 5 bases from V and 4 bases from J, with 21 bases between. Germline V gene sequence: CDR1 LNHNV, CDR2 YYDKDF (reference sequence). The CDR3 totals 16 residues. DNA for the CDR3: TGTGCCACCAGCTCTCGAAGGGAAGTGAATCGTTACGAGCAGTACTTC. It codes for CATSSRREVNRYEQYF. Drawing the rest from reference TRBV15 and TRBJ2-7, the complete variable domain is DAMVIQNPRYQVTQFGKPVTLSCSQTLNHNVMYWYQQKSSQAPKLLFHYYDKDFNNEADTPDNFQSRRPNTSFCFLDIRSPGLGDTAMYLCATSSRREVNRYEQYFGPGTRLTVT.

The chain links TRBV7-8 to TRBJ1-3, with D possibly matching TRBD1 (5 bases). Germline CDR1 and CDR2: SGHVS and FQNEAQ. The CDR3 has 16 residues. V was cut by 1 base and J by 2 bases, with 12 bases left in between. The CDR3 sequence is CASSLGGAATGNTIYF. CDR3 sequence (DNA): TGTGCCAGCAGCTTAGGAGGGGCAGCTACTGGAAACACCATATATTTT.